This T cell receptor beta chain was sequenced for a study of blood T cell repertoires in COVID-19. As for the study in general: Samples came from the United States, Italy and Spain, spanning acute and convalescent COVID-19. PBMCs, B-cell-depleted T cells, or T cells provided the cDNA or gDNA that made up the material.

CDR1 and CDR2 from the germline V gene are SGHVS and FQNEAQ. The CDR3 consists of 13 residues. Trimming took off 6 bases at V and 1 base at J, with 7 bases between the two ends. Each participant's cohort was designated according to participant-reported clinical history. Study processing details: Estimates of nucleated cell counts were drawn from the amplification of reference gene primers. Using immunoSEQ multiplex PCR, the repertoire was profiled, and TCRdb retains in-frame clones only, with some absent. The V and J calls and clone size are taken from that table; D and trimming were inferred from the DNA. The sample comprises fewer than 450,000 clones, about 90% of which are singletons, and roughly 1% rests with the top ten.

This TCR came from a woman aged 30 to 39 who had recovered from COVID-19. Sequencing used PBMCs or T cells enriched from blood (not recorded which). The rearrangement links TRBV7-8 to TRBJ2-1; D is unclear. This CDR3 is CASSLASYNEQFF. In nucleotides, the CDR3 is TGTGCCAGCAGTTTGGCTTCCTACAATGAGCAGTTCTTC.